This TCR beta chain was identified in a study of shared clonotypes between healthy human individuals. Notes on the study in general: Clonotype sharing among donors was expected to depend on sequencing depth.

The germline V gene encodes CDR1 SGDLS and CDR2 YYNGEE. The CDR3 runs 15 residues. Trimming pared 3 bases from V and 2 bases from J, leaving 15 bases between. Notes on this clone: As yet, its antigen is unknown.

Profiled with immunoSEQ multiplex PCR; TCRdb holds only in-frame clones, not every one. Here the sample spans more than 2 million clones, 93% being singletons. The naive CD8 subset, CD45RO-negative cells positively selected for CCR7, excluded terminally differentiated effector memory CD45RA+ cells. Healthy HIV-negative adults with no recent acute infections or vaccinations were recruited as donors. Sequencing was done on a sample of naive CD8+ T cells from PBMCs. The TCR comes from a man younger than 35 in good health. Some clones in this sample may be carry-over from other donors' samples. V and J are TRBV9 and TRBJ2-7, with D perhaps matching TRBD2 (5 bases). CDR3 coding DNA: TGTGCCAGCAGCGGAGGGCCAGCCCCTACCTACGAGCAGTACTTC. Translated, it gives CASSGGPAPTYEQYF.